This passage covers 22 T cell receptor beta chains from one sample sequenced in a study of control samples from healthy donors and cancer patients. Profiled with immunoSEQ multiplex PCR; TCRdb holds only in-frame clones, not every one. The table shows over 100,000 clones, with 75% to 95% occurring only once. Sequencing was performed on blood. All receptors come from a man aged 35-49 years in good health.

The chain is built from TRBV11-3 and TRBJ2-7, with 7 bases that match TRBD1. Germline assignment: CDR1 SGHNT and CDR2 YENEEA. The CDR3 consists of 13 residues. Trimming took 5 bases from V and 5 from J; bases not matched to a gene: 6. For the CDR3, the DNA is TGTGCCAGCAGCGCGACAGGGCTCCACGAGCAGTACTTC. Protein product: CASSATGLHEQYF.

The rearrangement uses TRBV18 and TRBJ2-5; TRBD1 aligns across 10 bases. The CDR3 totals 14 residues. Trimming at V came to 5 bases and at J to 4 bases, leaving 4 bases not matched to a gene. Germline CDR1 reads KGHSH; CDR2 reads LQKENI. The CDR3 spells CASSSRQGAETQYF. CDR3 DNA: TGTGCCAGCTCATCCCGACAGGGGGCAGAGACCCAGTACTTC. The whole variable domain, filled in from reference TRBV18 and TRBJ2-5, reads NAGVMQNPRHLVRRRGQEARLRCSPMKGHSHVYWYRQLPEEGLKFMVYLQKENIIDESGMPKERFSAEFPKEGPSILRIQQVVRGDSAAYFCASSSRQGAETQYFGPGTRLLVL.

The chain couples TRBV19 to TRBJ1-5; no clear D. Germline assignment: CDR1 LNHDA and CDR2 SQIVND (reference sequence). This CDR3 has 13 residues. The V end lost 9 bases, the J end lost 6 bases, and 15 bases lay between the germline ends. The CDR3 DNA follows: TGTGCCAGCACTCCCGCGACTGGTCAGCCCCAGCATTTT. Protein: CASTPATGQPQHF.

The chain is built from TRBV2 and TRBJ1-1, with a weak D call TRBD1 (6 bases). In germline, CDR1 is SNHLY, CDR2 FYNNEI. Trimming took off 5 bases at V and 1 base at J, with 11 bases between the two ends. This CDR3 has 14 residues. CDR3 DNA: TGTGCCAGCAGTTGGTTACAGGGGAACACTGAAGCTTTCTTT. Translated, it gives CASSWLQGNTEAFF.

The gene calls are TRBV4-1 and TRBJ1-2, with D tentatively TRBD1 (5 bases). Germline CDR1 and CDR2: MGHRA and YSYEKL. There are 15 residues in the CDR3. The V gene lost 0 bases and the J gene lost 4 bases, with 12 bases spanning the gap. The CDR3 spells CASSQDGAEPYGYTF. CDR3 DNA sequence: TGCGCCAGCAGCCAAGATGGGGCAGAGCCCTATGGCTACACCTTC.

The V gene is TRBV9, the J gene TRBJ2-2, with D possibly TRBD2 on 5 matching bases. In germline, CDR1 is SGDLS, CDR2 YYNGEE. CDR3 length: 15 residues. V lost 3 bases to trimming and J lost 1 base, with 10 bases between them. The CDR3 DNA reads TGTGCCAGCAGCGCCCCCGGAGGGAACACCGGGGAGCTGTTTTTT. It yields the protein CASSAPGGNTGELFF.

V usage is TRBV12-3 or TRBV12-4 and J usage is TRBJ1-4; 7 positions agree with TRBD1. This CDR3 spans 13 amino acids. V lost 6 bases and J lost 13; bases outside the gene matches: 11. The CDR3 protein is CASSQNRQGRLFF. Here the CDR3 DNA reads TGTGCCAGCAGCCAAAACCGACAGGGCCGACTGTTTTTT.

This sequence joins TRBV11-3 and TRBJ2-1; TRBD1 might be the D (5 bases). The V end lost 5 bases, the J end lost 3 bases, and 11 bases lay between the germline ends. This CDR3 is built from 14 residues. CDR1 is SGHNT, CDR2 YENEEA, per germline. CDR3 protein: CASSLGAGYNEQFF. The DNA for the CDR3 is TGTGCCAGCAGCCTAGGGGCCGGCTACAATGAGCAGTTCTTC.

This clone was observed a few times. V gene TRBV4-2 combines with J gene TRBJ2-2, with 9 nucleotides matching TRBD2. The CDR3 has 16 residues. J lost 4 bases, V lost 1 base, and 4 bases had no gene match. Per the germline V gene, CDR1 is LGHNA and CDR2 is YNFKEQ. The CDR3, as DNA: TGTGCCAGCAGCCAAGGCGGGGGGGCCCCCACCGGGGAGCTGTTTTTT. Encoded protein: CASSQGGGAPTGELFF.

The chain is built from TRBV18 and TRBJ2-3, with TRBD1 as a possible D gene (5 bases). CDR1 is KGHSH, CDR2 LQKENI, per germline. The CDR3 is made up of 15 amino acids. The ends were cut back, 2 bases at V and 0 bases at J, with 9 bases in the middle. This CDR3 is CASSPGQRSTDTQYF. The CDR3 DNA reads TGTGCCAGCTCACCAGGACAACGGAGCACAGATACGCAGTATTTT.

This clone has more than one count but fewer than ten. The chain has TRBV5-6 and TRBJ2-4; D is unresolved. Trimming shortened V by 3 bases and J by 0 bases, and 10 bases separated the two germline ends. CDR1 and CDR2 from the germline V gene are SGHDT and YYEEEE. The CDR3 runs 15 residues. CDR3 nucleotide sequence: TGTGCCAGCAGCTCCCGGGTGGAAGCCAAAAACATTCAGTACTTC. Its translation: CASSSRVEAKNIQYF.

This chain connects TRBV3-1 (or the pseudogene TRBV3-2) to TRBJ1-4; 7 bases align to TRBD1. Germline CDR1 reads LGHDT; CDR2 reads YNNKEL (reference sequence). The CDR3 is 14 residues long. The V gene end was trimmed by 3 bases and the J gene end by 6 bases; junction bases not matched to a gene: 4. The chain's CDR3 is CASSHRQGDEKLFF. CDR3 sequence (DNA): TGTGCCAGCAGCCACAGACAGGGCGATGAAAAACTGTTTTTT.

The chain recombines TRBV11-3 with TRBJ2-1; 9 bases are shared with TRBD2. The CDR3 runs 15 residues. The trim removed 6 bases at V and 4 bases at J, leaving 7 bases unmatched. The germline gives CDR1 SGHNT, CDR2 YENEEA. The CDR3 region is CASSRSGGPYNEQFF. As DNA, the CDR3 is TGTGCCAGCAGTCGTAGCGGGGGCCCTTACAATGAGCAGTTCTTC.

The chain employs TRBV6-6 and TRBJ1-5; 9 bases match TRBD1. Germline CDR1 and CDR2: MNHNY and SVGAGI (reference sequence). V lost 2 bases, J lost 5 bases, and 7 bases stayed unmatched. CDR3 length: 16 amino acids. For the CDR3, the DNA is TGTGCCAGCAGTTACGGGACAGGGTCGGGATATCAGCCCCAGCATTTT. This translates into CASSYGTGSGYQPQHF.

The chain joins TRBV28 to TRBJ1-5; the D gene is possibly TRBD1 (5 bases). V lost 2 bases to trimming and J lost 2 bases, with 10 bases between them. Germline V gene data show CDR1 as MDHEN and CDR2 as SYDVKM. This CDR3 spans 15 amino acids. The CDR3 DNA reads TGTGCCAGCAGTTTAGCAGGGAAAGGCAATCAGCCCCAGCATTTT. It encodes CASSLAGKGNQPQHF. Supplemented by reference TRBV28 and TRBJ1-5, the full variable domain reads DVKVTQSSRYLVKRTGEKVFLECVQDMDHENMFWYRQDPGLGLRLIYFSYDVKMKEKGDIPEGYSVSREKKERFSLILESASTNQTSMYLCASSLAGKGNQPQHFGDGTRLSIL.

The chain carries TRBV30 and TRBJ1-3; D is ambiguous. Germline assignment: CDR1 GTSNPN and CDR2 SVGIG (reference sequence). V lost 3 bases and J lost 3, with 15 bases in between. The CDR3 spans 15 residues. This chain's CDR3 is CAWSPGVTSGNTIYF. The CDR3 DNA reads TGTGCCTGGAGCCCCGGCGTGACAAGTGGAAACACCATATATTTT.

The rearrangement joins TRBV4-1 to TRBJ1-5, with D perhaps TRBD1 (6 bases). Trimming shortened V by 3 bases and J by 2 bases, and 14 bases separated the two germline ends. The CDR3 is 16 residues long. The germline V gene encodes CDR1 MGHRA and CDR2 YSYEKL. The CDR3 here is CASSHSGQTGNQPQHF. The CDR3 coding sequence is TGCGCCAGCAGCCACTCAGGACAGACTGGCAATCAGCCCCAGCATTTT.

This clone was detected once. The rearrangement links TRBV7-9 to TRBJ1-6, with a tentative D call TRBD1 (6 bases). Germline V CDR1 and CDR2: SEHNR, FQNEAQ (reference sequence). V lost 5 bases and J lost 9, with 17 bases in between. This CDR3 is 15 amino acids long. The CDR3 loop is CASSPQGRLISPLHF. The DNA for the CDR3 is TGTGCCAGCAGCCCACAGGGTCGCCTAATTTCACCCCTCCACTTT.

This clone was detected once. The gene calls are TRBV4-2 and TRBJ2-5; D may be TRBD1 (5 bases). The CDR3 contains 15 residues. CDR1 LGHNA and CDR2 YNFKEQ come from the germline V gene. Trimming removed 4 bases at V and 3 bases at J, with 15 bases between. The CDR3 sequence: CASSLDQNRKETQYF. The CDR3 region has the DNA TGTGCCAGCAGCCTCGACCAAAACAGGAAAGAGACCCAGTACTTC.

V is TRBV7-8 and J is TRBJ2-2; no definite D call. CDR1 SGHVS and CDR2 FQNEAQ come from the germline V gene. CDR3 length: 13 residues. Trimming removed 3 bases at V and 4 bases at J, with 6 bases between. The CDR3 sequence: CASSFRSTGELFF. CDR3 DNA: TGTGCCAGCAGCTTCAGGTCCACCGGGGAGCTGTTTTTT. Full variable domain (rest looked up from reference TRBV7-8 and TRBJ2-2): GAGVSQSPRYKVAKRGQDVALRCDPISGHVSLFWYQQALGQGPEFLTYFQNEAQLDKSGLPSDRFFAERPEGSVSTLKIQRTQQEDSAVYLCASSFRSTGELFFGEGSRLTVL.

The chain combines TRBV27 with TRBJ1-1; 11 positions agree with TRBD1. This CDR3 contains 19 residues. Germline lookup yields CDR1 MNHEY and CDR2 SMNVEV (reference sequence). The junction had 17 bases not matched to a gene; V was cut back by 4 bases and J by 4 bases. The CDR3 DNA is TGTGCCAGCAGTTATAAACGTACTTACCGGGACAGGGGGACCACTGAAGCTTTCTTT. This sequence encodes CASSYKRTYRDRGTTEAFF.

The rearrangement joins TRBV2 to TRBJ1-2, with no clear D. Germline V gene lookup returns CDR1 SNHLY and CDR2 FYNNEI. CDR3 length: 14 amino acids. Trimming pared 4 bases from V and 6 bases from J, leaving 15 bases between. This CDR3 reads CASSGLVRSNGYTF. CDR3 DNA sequence: TGTGCCAGCAGTGGATTGGTTCGCTCTAATGGCTACACCTTC. Complete variable domain (other parts from reference TRBV2 and TRBJ1-2): EPEVTQTPSHQVTQMGQEVILRCVPISNHLYFYWYRQILGQKVEFLVSFYNNEISEKSEIFDDQFSVERPDGSNFTLKIRSTKLEDSAMYFCASSGLVRSNGYTFGSGTRLTVV.